The 12 T cell receptor beta chains in this list originate from one sample, sequenced in a study of blood T cells in healthy people across ages. Through a sample-barcoded 5' primer and a J-beta primer mix, a second PCR was run for 7 to 11 cycles. TCRdb itself ran the 5' RACE reads through MiXCR, one entry per CDR3 protein. The sample yields around 900,000 distinct CDR3 sequences, 51% seen once. Sample: blood. These TCRs come from a woman aged 55 to 70 in good health.

This clonotype was counted a few times. The V and J genes are TRBV12-3 or TRBV12-4 and TRBJ2-7, with a possible D match to TRBD2 (5 bases). TRBJ2-5 matches the DNA end more closely, so the J call is doubtful. There are 14 residues in the CDR3. CDR3 region: CASNHMGSLETQYF. In nucleotides, the CDR3 is TGTGCCAGCAATCATATGGGGAGTTTAGAGACCCAGTACTTC.

This clonotype was counted only a few times. The chain combines TRBV30 with TRBJ2-7, with 9 bases identical to TRBD2. CDR3 length: 15 amino acids. V lost 0 bases, J lost 0 bases, and 3 bases stayed unmatched. Germline values: CDR1 GTSNPN, CDR2 SVGIG (reference sequence). The CDR3: CAWSVPSGTSYEQYF. The CDR3 DNA reads TGTGCCTGGAGTGTACCTAGCGGGACCTCCTACGAGCAGTACTTC.

The CDR3 loop reads CASTDRPTNEKLFF. CDR3 nucleotides: TGTGCCAGCACCGACAGGCCTACAAATGAAAAACTGTTTTTT. The rearrangement links TRBV7-9 to TRBJ1-4, with D tentatively TRBD1 (6 bases). The germline gives CDR1 SEHNR, CDR2 FQNEAQ (reference sequence). CDR3 length: 14 residues. V dropped 7 bases and J dropped 5 bases, with 14 bases sitting between them.

This clonotype showed up just a few times. The genes are TRBV20-1 and TRBJ2-7; 10 bases agree with TRBD2. CDR3 length equals 16 residues. V shed 6 bases, J shed 3 bases, and the junction held 14 bases outside the gene matches. Germline lookup yields CDR1 DFQATT and CDR2 SNEGSKA (reference sequence). CDR3 in amino acids: CSASRGGTSVVYEQYF. DNA for the CDR3: TGCAGTGCAAGCCGGGGAGGGACTAGCGTCGTCTACGAGCAGTACTTC.

The V gene is TRBV25-1, the J gene TRBJ2-7, with 9 bases matching TRBD2. Germline assignment: CDR1 MGHDK and CDR2 SYGVNS. The CDR3 runs to 16 residues. V trimming: 5 bases; J trimming: 4 bases; junction bases outside the gene matches: 12. CDR3 loop: CASSLAGERSQYEQYF. For the CDR3, the DNA is TGTGCCAGCAGTTTAGCGGGAGAGAGGTCCCAATACGAGCAGTACTTC.

The genes are TRBV4-1 and TRBJ1-6; TRBD1 aligns across 10 bases. The germline CDR1 and CDR2 sequences are MGHRA and YSYEKL. This CDR3 has 16 residues. V lost 1 base, J lost 13 bases, and 10 bases stayed unmatched. The CDR3 DNA reads TGCGCCAGCAGCCAAGCCCCGGGACAGGGGTTAGACCCCCTCCACTTT. Protein product: CASSQAPGQGLDPLHF.

V gene TRBV20-1 combines with J gene TRBJ2-6; no clear D. The CDR3 has 16 residues. Trimming left V 0 bases short and J 4 bases short, with 13 bases between. Per germline, CDR1 DFQATT and CDR2 SNEGSKA (reference sequence). The CDR3 spells CSARDLWGEGANVLTF. CDR3 nucleotides: TGCAGTGCTAGAGATCTGTGGGGTGAAGGGGCCAACGTCCTGACTTTC.

CDR3 sequence reads: CASSQDHSYNLDEQYF. Here the CDR3 DNA reads TGCGCCAGCAGCCAAGATCACAGCTATAATCTGGACGAGCAGTACTTC. The chain joins TRBV4-1 to TRBJ2-7, with D unclear. CDR1 MGHRA and CDR2 YSYEKL come from the germline V gene. The CDR3 covers 16 residues. The V end was cut by 0 bases, the J end by 5 bases, with 17 bases between.

The chain links TRBV24-1 to TRBJ2-7, with 12 bases aligning to TRBD1. The germline V gene encodes CDR1 KGHDR and CDR2 SFDVKD. Unmatched junction bases numbered 12, after V lost 9 bases and J lost 7 bases. The CDR3 consists of 15 residues. The CDR3 loop is CATRGQGAAYNEQYF. The CDR3 coding sequence is TGTGCCACCCGGGGACAGGGGGCCGCCTACAATGAGCAGTACTTC.

This chain's CDR3 is CASSRTQGGNIQYF. The CDR3 DNA reads as TGTGCCAGCAGCCGCACACAGGGAGGGAACATTCAGTACTTC. V is TRBV6-5 and J is TRBJ2-4, with TRBD2 as a possible D gene (7 bases). Trimming stripped 6 bases from V and 7 bases from J, with 16 bases between. The CDR3 has 14 residues. From germline, CDR1 is MNHEY and CDR2 SVGAGI.

This clonotype showed up just once. The rearrangement uses TRBV7-6 and TRBJ2-7; 13 bases line up with TRBD2. V lost 1 base and J lost 4; bases outside the gene matches: 7. The length of the CDR3 is 17 residues. Germline CDR1 SGHVS, CDR2 FNYEAQ. CDR3 residues: CASSLDRGLAGRYEQYF. The CDR3 DNA follows: TGTGCCAGCAGCTTAGACAGGGGACTAGCGGGAAGGTACGAGCAGTACTTC.

The chain recombines TRBV18 with TRBJ2-7; D might be TRBD2 (5 bases). This CDR3 region has 14 residues. The V gene lost 4 bases and the J gene lost 7 bases, with 17 bases spanning the gap. Germline assignment: CDR1 KGHSH and CDR2 LQKENI. CDR3 sequence (DNA): TGTGCCAGCTCACTGGTAGAGGGCCTCTGGGAGCAGTACTTC. Residues: CASSLVEGLWEQYF.